This entry lists 7 T cell receptor beta chains sequenced from one sample in a study of cytomegalovirus exposure and HLA in healthy donors. This PCR relied on a set of 60 Vbeta primers and 13 Jbeta primers. TCRdb's table, derived via immunoSEQ multiplex PCR, lists solely in-frame clones and lacks some. The sample consists of about 120,000 clones, about 79% of them appearing once. The specimen sequenced was PBMCs. These receptors originate from a woman aged 50 to 65 in good health and CMV-seronegative.

The V call is TRBV28, the J call TRBJ2-7; 9 nucleotides agree with TRBD1. This CDR3 is built from 15 residues. Germline CDR1 MDHEN, CDR2 SYDVKM. Trimming at V came to 5 bases and at J to 3 bases, leaving 8 bases not matched to a gene. Here the CDR3 DNA reads TGTGCCAGCAGTCCCTTTGGGACAGGGCTCTACGAGCAGTACTTC. Translated: CASSPFGTGLYEQYF.

V and J are TRBV7-2 and TRBJ1-2; 9 bases agree with TRBD1. Trimming removed 4 bases from V and 7 bases from J; junction bases left unmatched: 10. The germline CDR1 and CDR2 sequences are SGHTA and FQGNSA. This CDR3 has 15 residues. Written as DNA, the CDR3 is TGTGCCAGCAGCTCATCCGGGACAGGGTTCGGTGGCTACACCTTC. This gives the protein CASSSSGTGFGGYTF.

The chain links TRBV5-1 to TRBJ2-3, with no clear D. Germline V CDR1 and CDR2: SGHRS, YFSETQ. The CDR3 consists of 15 residues. Trimming took off 0 bases at V and 2 bases at J, with 10 bases between the two ends. CDR3 DNA sequence: TGCGCCAGCAGCTTGGCCAGCGTGGTCACAGATACGCAGTATTTT. It encodes CASSLASVVTDTQYF.

The chain recombines TRBV29-1 with TRBJ2-7; 9 nucleotides line up with TRBD1. V trimming: 4 bases; J trimming: 6 bases; junction bases outside the gene matches: 7. CDR3 size: 13 residues. CDR1 SQVTM and CDR2 ANQGSEA come from the germline V gene. The CDR3, as DNA: TGCAGCGTTGTCGTGACAGGGGGAGGCGAGCAGTACTTC. Its protein is CSVVVTGGGEQYF.

This chain links TRBV19 with TRBJ1-1; maybe TRBD1 (6 bases). CDR1 and CDR2 from the germline V gene are LNHDA and SQIVND (reference sequence). The CDR3 sequence is 14 residues long. Trimming removed 6 bases at V and 0 bases at J, with 11 bases between. The CDR3, as DNA: TGTGCCAGTAGGTACAGGGAAATGAACACTGAAGCTTTCTTT. Translated, it gives CASRYREMNTEAFF.

The V and J genes are TRBV27 and TRBJ1-5, with D maybe TRBD1 (5 bases). The germline CDR1 and CDR2 sequences are MNHEY and SMNVEV (reference sequence). The length of the CDR3 is 14 residues. Trimming removed 6 bases from V and 3 bases from J, with 12 bases in between. The CDR3 DNA is TGTGCCAGCAGGGGAACAGGAGTCAATCAGCCCCAGCATTTT. Amino acid sequence: CASRGTGVNQPQHF.

The rearrangement uses TRBV10-1 and TRBJ2-5; tentatively, D is TRBD1 (6 bases). Germline-derived CDR1 and CDR2 are WNHNN and SYGVQD (reference sequence). This CDR3 is 16 amino acids long. Trimming removed 4 bases at V and 0 bases at J, with 15 bases between. CDR3 loop: CASSVGQTIYQETQYF. The CDR3 bases are TGCGCCAGCAGTGTTGGACAGACCATCTACCAAGAGACCCAGTACTTC.